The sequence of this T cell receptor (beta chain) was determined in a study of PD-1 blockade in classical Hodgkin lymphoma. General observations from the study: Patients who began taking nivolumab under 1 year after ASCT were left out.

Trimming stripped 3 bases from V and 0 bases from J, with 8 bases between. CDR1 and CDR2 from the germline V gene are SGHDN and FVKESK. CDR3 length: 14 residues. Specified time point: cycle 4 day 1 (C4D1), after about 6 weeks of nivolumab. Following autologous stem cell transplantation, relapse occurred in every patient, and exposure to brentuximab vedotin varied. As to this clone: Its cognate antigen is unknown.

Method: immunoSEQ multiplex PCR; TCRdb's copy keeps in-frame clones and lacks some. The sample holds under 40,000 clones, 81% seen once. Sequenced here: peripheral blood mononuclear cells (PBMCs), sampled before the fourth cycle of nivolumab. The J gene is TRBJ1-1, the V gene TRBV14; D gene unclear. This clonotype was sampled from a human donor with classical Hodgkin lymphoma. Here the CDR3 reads CASSQYGMNTEAFF. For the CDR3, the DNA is TGTGCCAGCAGCCAGTACGGGATGAACACTGAAGCTTTCTTT.